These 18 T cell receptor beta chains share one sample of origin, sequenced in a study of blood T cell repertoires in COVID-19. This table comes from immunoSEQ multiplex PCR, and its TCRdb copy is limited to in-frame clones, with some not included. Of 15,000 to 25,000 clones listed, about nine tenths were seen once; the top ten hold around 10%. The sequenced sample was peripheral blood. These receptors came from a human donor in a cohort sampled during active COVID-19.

The CDR3 spells CASSEMAGGVDKQFF. CDR3 in DNA: TGTGCCAGCAGTGAAATGGCAGGGGGCGTCGATAAGCAGTTCTTC. This chain joins TRBV2 and TRBJ2-1; 8 positions match TRBD1. CDR3 length: 15 amino acids. From germline, CDR1 is SNHLY and CDR2 FYNNEI. Trimming at V came to 2 bases and at J to 11 bases, leaving 11 bases not matched to a gene.

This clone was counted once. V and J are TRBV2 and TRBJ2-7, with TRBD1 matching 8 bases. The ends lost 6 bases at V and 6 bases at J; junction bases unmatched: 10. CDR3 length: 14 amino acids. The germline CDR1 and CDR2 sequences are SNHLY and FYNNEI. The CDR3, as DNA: TGTGCCAGCAGAATGGACAGGGTGCCGCGCGAGCAGTACTTC. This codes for CASRMDRVPREQYF. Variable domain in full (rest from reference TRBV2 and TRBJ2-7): EPEVTQTPSHQVTQMGQEVILRCVPISNHLYFYWYRQILGQKVEFLVSFYNNEISEKSEIFDDQFSVERPDGSNFTLKIRSTKLEDSAMYFCASRMDRVPREQYFGPGTRLTVT.

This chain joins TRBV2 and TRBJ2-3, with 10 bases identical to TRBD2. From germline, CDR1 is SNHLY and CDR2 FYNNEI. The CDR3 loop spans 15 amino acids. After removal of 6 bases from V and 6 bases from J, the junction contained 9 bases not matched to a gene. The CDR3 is CASRVSGGAWDTQYF. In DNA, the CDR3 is TGTGCCAGCAGAGTCAGCGGGGGGGCGTGGGATACGCAGTATTTT.

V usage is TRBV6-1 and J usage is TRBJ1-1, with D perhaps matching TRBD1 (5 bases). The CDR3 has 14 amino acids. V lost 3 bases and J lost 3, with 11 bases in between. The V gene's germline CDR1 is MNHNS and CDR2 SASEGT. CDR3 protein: CASSDRAGDTEAFF. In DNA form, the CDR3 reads TGTGCCAGCAGTGACAGGGCTGGGGACACTGAAGCTTTCTTT.

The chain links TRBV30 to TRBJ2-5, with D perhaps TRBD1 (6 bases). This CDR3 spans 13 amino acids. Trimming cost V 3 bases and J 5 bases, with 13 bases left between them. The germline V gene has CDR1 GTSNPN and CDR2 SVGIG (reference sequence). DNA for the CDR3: TGTGCCTGGAGGGGGGCGGGTTGGGAGACCCAGTACTTC. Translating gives CAWRGAGWETQYF.

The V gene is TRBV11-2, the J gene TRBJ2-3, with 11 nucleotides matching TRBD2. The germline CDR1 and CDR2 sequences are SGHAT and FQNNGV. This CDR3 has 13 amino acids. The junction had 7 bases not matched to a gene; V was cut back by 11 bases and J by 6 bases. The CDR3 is CAGIAGGRDTQYF. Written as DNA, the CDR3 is TGTGCCGGAATAGCGGGGGGGCGGGATACGCAGTATTTT.

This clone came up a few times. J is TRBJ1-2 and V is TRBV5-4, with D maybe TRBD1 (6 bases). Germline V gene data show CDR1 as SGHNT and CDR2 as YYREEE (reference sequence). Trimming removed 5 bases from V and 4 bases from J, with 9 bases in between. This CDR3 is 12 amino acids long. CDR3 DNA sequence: TGTGCCAGCAGTCTGGACAGCTATGGCTACACCTTC. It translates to CASSLDSYGYTF.

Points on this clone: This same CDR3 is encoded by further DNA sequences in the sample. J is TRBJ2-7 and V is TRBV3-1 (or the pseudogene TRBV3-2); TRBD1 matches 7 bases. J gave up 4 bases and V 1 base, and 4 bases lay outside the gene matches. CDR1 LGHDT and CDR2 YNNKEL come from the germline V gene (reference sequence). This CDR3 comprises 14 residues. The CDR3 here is CASSQAGTAYEQYF. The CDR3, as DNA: TGTGCCAGCAGCCAAGCCGGGACAGCGTACGAGCAGTACTTC.

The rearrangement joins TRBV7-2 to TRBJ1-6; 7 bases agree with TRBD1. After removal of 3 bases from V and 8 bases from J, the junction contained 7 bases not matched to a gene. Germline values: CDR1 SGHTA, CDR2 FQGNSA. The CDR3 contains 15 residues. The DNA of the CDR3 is TGTGCCAGCAGCTTTTATCGGGACAGCTATTCACCCCTCCACTTT. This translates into CASSFYRDSYSPLHF.

CDR3 nucleotides: TGTGCCAGCAGTATAGTGGGCCTTGCGGATACGCAGTATTTT. The encoded protein is CASSIVGLADTQYF. The rearrangement links TRBV27 to TRBJ2-3; D remains ambiguous. Trimming took off 5 bases at V and 6 bases at J, with 15 bases between the two ends. The CDR3 runs 14 residues. Germline lookup yields CDR1 MNHEY and CDR2 SMNVEV (reference sequence).

The CDR3 protein is CASRDTGSSYEQYF. The CDR3 DNA follows: TGTGCCAGCAGGGATACAGGGTCCTCCTACGAGCAGTACTTC. The V gene is TRBV6-6, the J gene TRBJ2-7; perhaps TRBD1 as D (6 bases). The germline gives CDR1 MNHNY, CDR2 SVGAGI (reference sequence). V was clipped by 6 bases and J by 0 bases, with 12 bases between them. The CDR3 consists of 14 residues.

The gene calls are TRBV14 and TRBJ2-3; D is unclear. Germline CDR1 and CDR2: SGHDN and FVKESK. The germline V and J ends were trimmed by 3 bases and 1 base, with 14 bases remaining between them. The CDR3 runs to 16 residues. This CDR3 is CASSHGFGDGTDTQYF. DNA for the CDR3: TGTGCCAGCAGCCACGGGTTCGGCGACGGCACAGATACGCAGTATTTT. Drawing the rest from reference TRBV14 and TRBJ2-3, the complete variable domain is EAGVTQFPSHSVIEKGQTVTLRCDPISGHDNLYWYRRVMGKEIKFLLHFVKESKQDESGMPNNRFLAERTGGTYSTLKVQPAELEDSGVYFCASSHGFGDGTDTQYFGPGTRLTVL.

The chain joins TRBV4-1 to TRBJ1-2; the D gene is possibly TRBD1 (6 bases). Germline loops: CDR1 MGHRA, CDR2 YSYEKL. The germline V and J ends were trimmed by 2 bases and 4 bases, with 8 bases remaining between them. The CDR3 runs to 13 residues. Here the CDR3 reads CASSQQGLYGYTF. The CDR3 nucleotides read TGCGCCAGCAGCCAACAGGGGCTCTATGGCTACACCTTC.

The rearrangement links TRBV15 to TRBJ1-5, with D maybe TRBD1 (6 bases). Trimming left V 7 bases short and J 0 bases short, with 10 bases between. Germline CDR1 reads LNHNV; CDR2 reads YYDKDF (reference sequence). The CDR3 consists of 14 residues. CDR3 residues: CATKGEYSNQPQHF. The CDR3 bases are TGTGCCACCAAGGGGGAATATAGCAATCAGCCCCAGCATTTT.

CDR3 sequence reads: CASSRSGNNEQFF. For the CDR3, the DNA is TGTGCCAGCTCACGATCGGGGAACAATGAGCAGTTCTTC. This chain connects TRBV18 to TRBJ2-1; maybe TRBD2 (5 bases). The CDR3 has 13 amino acids. Germline assignment: CDR1 KGHSH and CDR2 LQKENI. Trimming pared 4 bases from V and 5 bases from J, leaving 9 bases between.

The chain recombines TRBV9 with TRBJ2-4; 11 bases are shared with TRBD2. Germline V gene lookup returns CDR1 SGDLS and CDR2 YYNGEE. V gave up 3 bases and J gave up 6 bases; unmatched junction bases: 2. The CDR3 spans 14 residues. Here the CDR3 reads CASSGGLAANIQYF. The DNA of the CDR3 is TGTGCCAGCAGCGGGGGACTAGCGGCAAACATTCAGTACTTC.

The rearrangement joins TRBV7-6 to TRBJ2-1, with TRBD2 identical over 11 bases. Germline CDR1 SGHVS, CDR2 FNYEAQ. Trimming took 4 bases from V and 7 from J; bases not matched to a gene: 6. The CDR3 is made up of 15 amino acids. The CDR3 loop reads CASSSGLAGQNEQFF. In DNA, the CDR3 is TGTGCCAGCAGCTCAGGACTAGCGGGCCAAAATGAGCAGTTCTTC.

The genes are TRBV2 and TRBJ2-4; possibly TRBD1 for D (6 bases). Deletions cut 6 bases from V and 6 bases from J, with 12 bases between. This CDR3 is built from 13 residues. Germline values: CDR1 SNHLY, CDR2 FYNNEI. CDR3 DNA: TGTGCCAGCAGAGATGACAGGAGAAACATTCAGTACTTC. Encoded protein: CASRDDRRNIQYF.